Below, 9 T cell receptor beta chains from the same sample are listed, as sequenced in a study of CD8 T cells in ankylosing spondylitis. TCRdb re-called the 5' RACE reads through MiXCR, storing one row per CDR3 protein. The sample shows fewer than 250,000 distinct CDR3 sequences, under 12% of them seen only once. Sequencing used blood, either unsorted or a sorted T cell fraction (not recorded which). The receptors stem from a male donor with ankylosing spondylitis or in good health (not recorded which).

This clonotype was observed many times. V is TRBV11-1 and J is TRBJ2-3; D unresolved. V gave up 3 bases and J gave up 8 bases, with 6 bases separating them. CDR1 SGHAT and CDR2 FQDESV come from the germline V gene (reference sequence). The CDR3 is 11 amino acids. The DNA for the CDR3 is TGTGCCAGCAGCTTCTCCTCTACGCAGTATTTT. Translating gives CASSFSSTQYF.

This clonotype was seen more than once but under ten times. The chain links TRBV15 to TRBJ1-1; maybe TRBD1 (5 bases). CDR3 length equals 15 residues. Trimming cost V 0 bases and J 1 base, with 9 bases left between them. CDR1 is LNHNV and CDR2 is YYDKDF in the germline V gene (reference sequence). The DNA of the CDR3 is TGTGCCACCAGCAGAGATAACAGGAGGAACACTGAAGCTTTCTTT. The encoded protein is CATSRDNRRNTEAFF.

This chain connects TRBV5-1 to TRBJ2-7; possible D gene TRBD2, 5 bases. The germline V gene encodes CDR1 SGHRS and CDR2 YFSETQ. The CDR3 loop spans 14 amino acids. V lost 4 bases to trimming and J lost 6 bases, with 17 bases between them. The CDR3 bases are TGCGCCAGCAGCCCTGGGAGAGGCTTCCTCGAGCAGTACTTC. Translated, it gives CASSPGRGFLEQYF.

The sample holds a few counts of this clonotype. The chain employs TRBV7-6 and TRBJ2-7; tentatively, D is TRBD2 (5 bases). The CDR3 contains 14 residues. The germline V gene encodes CDR1 SGHVS and CDR2 FNYEAQ. V shed 5 bases and J shed 1 base, with 12 bases lying between them. CDR3 sequence reads: CASSARVRSYEQYF. CDR3 sequence (DNA): TGTGCCAGCAGCGCGAGGGTCAGATCCTACGAGCAGTACTTC.

V and J are TRBV30 and TRBJ1-1; a weak D match, TRBD1 (6 bases). Trimming removed 3 bases from V and 5 bases from J, with 16 bases in between. The germline V gene encodes CDR1 GTSNPN and CDR2 SVGIG (reference sequence). The CDR3 spans 14 residues. CDR3 coding DNA: TGTGCCTGGAGAGGTACAGGGAGGTCGACTGAAGCTTTCTTT. Its protein product is CAWRGTGRSTEAFF.

This chain joins TRBV5-6 and TRBJ2-3, with D possibly matching TRBD2 (6 bases). CDR3 length equals 15 residues. The V end lost 3 bases, the J end lost 2 bases, and 13 bases lay between the germline ends. CDR1 and CDR2 from the germline V gene are SGHDT and YYEEEE. CDR3 loop: CASSSPGLLTDTQYF. DNA for the CDR3: TGTGCCAGCAGCTCACCGGGACTTCTCACAGATACGCAGTATTTT.

This clonotype was observed many times. CDR3 loop: CASSSGTNGEQYF. CDR3 coding DNA: TGTGCCAGCAGCTCCGGGACAAACGGCGAGCAGTACTTC. The chain joins TRBV7-6 to TRBJ2-7; D is possibly TRBD1 (6 bases). The CDR3 covers 13 residues. Per the germline V gene, CDR1 is SGHVS and CDR2 is FNYEAQ. V dropped 4 bases and J dropped 6 bases, with 13 bases sitting between them.

This clonotype was detected ten times or more. The chain recombines TRBV6-1 with TRBJ1-4, with 7 bases identical to TRBD1. CDR1 and CDR2 (germline): MNHNS, SASEGT. There are 14 residues in the CDR3. The J segment lost 2 bases and the V segment lost 3 bases, leaving 0 bases of the junction unmatched. Here the CDR3 reads CASSDRGTNEKLFF. The CDR3 DNA is TGTGCCAGCAGTGACAGGGGGACTAATGAAAAACTGTTTTTT.

As to this clonotype: This may be a read error, as it is one base from a much larger clone. V usage is TRBV7-3 and J usage is TRBJ2-5, with D tentatively TRBD1 (5 bases). The V and J ends lost 1 base and 2 bases respectively, with 11 bases between them. The CDR3 contains 15 residues. Germline values: CDR1 SGHTA, CDR2 FQGTGA. The CDR3, as DNA: TGTGCCAGCAGCTTAATGTCAGGGCCTCAAGAGACCCAGTACTTC. Amino acids: CASSLMSGPQETQYF.